Listed here are 14 T cell receptor beta chains from one sample, sequenced in a study of T cell changes during pregnancy in multiple sclerosis. Sequencing used immunoSEQ multiplex PCR; TCRdb keeps in-frame clones, though not all of them. The sample consists of 40,000 to 50,000 clones, approximately 89% of them appearing once. This material consisted of CD4+ T cells from peripheral blood mononuclear cells, taken in the first trimester of pregnancy. The receptors shown here come from a female donor with multiple sclerosis, enrolled in a pregnancy study.

V gene TRBV11-2 combines with J gene TRBJ2-7; 11 bases are a match to TRBD2. The V gene end was trimmed by 6 bases and the J gene end by 0 bases; junction bases not matched to a gene: 4. This CDR3 comprises 15 residues. The germline V gene has CDR1 SGHAT and CDR2 FQNNGV. The CDR3 coding sequence is TGTGCCAGCAGTCATAGCGGGAGGGCCTCCTACGAGCAGTACTTC. It is translated as CASSHSGRASYEQYF.

V and J are TRBV27 and TRBJ1-4, with TRBD1 identical over 7 bases. J gave up 7 bases and V 6 bases, and 5 bases lay outside the gene matches. The CDR3 spans 13 residues. Germline-derived CDR1 and CDR2 are MNHEY and SMNVEV (reference sequence). This chain's CDR3 is CASSFQGGEKLFF. The CDR3 nucleotides read TGTGCCAGCAGCTTTCAGGGGGGTGAAAAACTGTTTTTT.

V is TRBV19 and J is TRBJ1-1; tentatively, D is TRBD1 (6 bases). This CDR3 spans 15 amino acids. V lost 5 bases to trimming and J lost 4 bases, with 17 bases between them. Germline V lookup: CDR1 LNHDA, CDR2 SQIVND (reference sequence). The chain's CDR3 is CASSFGQGRVTEAFF. Written as DNA, the CDR3 is TGTGCCAGTAGTTTTGGGCAGGGGAGGGTCACTGAAGCTTTCTTT.

This clone was seen just once. The CDR3 region is CAWSVRAGGGDEQFF. CDR3 sequence (DNA): TGTGCCTGGAGTGTACGCGCGGGAGGAGGGGATGAGCAGTTCTTC. This rearrangement joins TRBV30 to TRBJ2-1, with 8 bases identical to TRBD2. Unmatched junction bases numbered 9, after V lost 0 bases and J lost 8 bases. Germline V gives CDR1 GTSNPN, CDR2 SVGIG (reference sequence). The CDR3 totals 15 residues.

V is TRBV27 and J is TRBJ1-5; 8 bases fit TRBD1. CDR1 is MNHEY, CDR2 SMNVEV, per germline (reference sequence). After removal of 6 bases from V and 3 bases from J, the junction contained 10 bases not matched to a gene. The CDR3 has 16 amino acids. This CDR3 reads CASRVLDRGDNQPQHF. The CDR3 DNA reads as TGTGCCAGCAGAGTTTTAGACAGGGGCGACAATCAGCCCCAGCATTTT.

The chain recombines TRBV5-6 with TRBJ2-3; 14 bases agree with TRBD2. CDR3 size: 16 residues. CDR1 and CDR2 from the germline V gene are SGHDT and YYEEEE. V gave up 4 bases and J gave up 6 bases; unmatched junction bases: 7. The CDR3 sequence: CASSMGLAGVGDTQYF. In nucleotides, the CDR3 is TGTGCCAGCAGCATGGGACTAGCGGGAGTAGGGGATACGCAGTATTTT.

The chain uses TRBV18 and TRBJ2-7; TRBD2 matches 7 bases. The germline gives CDR1 KGHSH, CDR2 LQKENI. V shed 2 bases, J shed 5 bases, and the junction held 6 bases outside the gene matches. This CDR3 region has 14 residues. CDR3 coding DNA: TGTGCCAGCTCACCAGGACTAGGTAGGGACGAGCAGTACTTC. Protein sequence: CASSPGLGRDEQYF.

V usage is TRBV7-2 and J usage is TRBJ1-4, with D possibly matching TRBD1 (5 bases). Germline V lookup: CDR1 SGHTA, CDR2 FQGNSA. The CDR3 is made up of 14 amino acids. V was shortened by 3 bases and J by 6 bases, with 11 bases between the two germline ends. The CDR3 coding sequence is TGTGCCAGCAGCTTCCGGGGGAGGGATGAAAAACTGTTTTTT. As protein: CASSFRGRDEKLFF.

The chain joins TRBV5-6 to TRBJ1-1, with 7 bases matching TRBD1. Losses at the gene ends were 2 bases for V and 2 bases for J; bases not matched to a gene: 3. The germline CDR1 and CDR2 sequences are SGHDT and YYEEEE. The CDR3 length is 14 residues. CDR3 bases: TGTGCCAGCAGCTTCAGGGGGTTTAACACTGAAGCTTTCTTT. This gives the protein CASSFRGFNTEAFF. The whole variable domain, filled in from reference TRBV5-6 and TRBJ1-1, reads DAGVTQSPTHLIKTRGQQVTLRCSPKSGHDTVSWYQQALGQGPQFIFQYYEEEERQRGNFPDRFSGHQFPNYSSELNVNALLLGDSALYLCASSFRGFNTEAFFGQGTRLTVV.

V gene TRBV6-1 combines with J gene TRBJ1-2, with 7 bases lining up with TRBD1. The CDR3 runs to 15 residues. V shed 4 bases and J 4 bases; nucleotides not matched to a gene: 9. Germline V gene sequence: CDR1 MNHNS, CDR2 SASEGT. DNA for the CDR3: TGTGCCAGCAGTGGCCGACAGGGAGGTGGCTATGGCTACACCTTC. Amino acid sequence: CASSGRQGGGYGYTF.

The rearrangement links TRBV11-2 to TRBJ2-7; D may be TRBD1 (5 bases). Germline V gene lookup returns CDR1 SGHAT and CDR2 FQNNGV. The CDR3 totals 15 residues. V lost 5 bases and J lost 0, with 14 bases in between. CDR3 loop: CASSRTGRDSYEQYF. In DNA, the CDR3 is TGTGCCAGCAGCCGAACAGGCAGGGACTCCTACGAGCAGTACTTC.

V gene TRBV30 combines with J gene TRBJ2-5, with TRBD1 as a possible D gene (6 bases). Trimming left V 0 bases short and J 3 bases short, with 23 bases between. This CDR3 region has 18 residues. Germline-derived CDR1 and CDR2 are GTSNPN and SVGIG (reference sequence). The CDR3 DNA follows: TGTGCCTGGAGTGTATCCCCCGTAGGCAGGGGAGTAGAAGAGACCCAGTACTTC. This codes for CAWSVSPVGRGVEETQYF.

Judged by abundance, this clone is medium-sized. The J gene is TRBJ2-3, the V gene TRBV27, with TRBD2 matching 10 bases. Germline loops: CDR1 MNHEY, CDR2 SMNVEV (reference sequence). The V gene end was trimmed by 5 bases and the J gene end by 4 bases; junction bases not matched to a gene: 6. This CDR3 region has 15 residues. The CDR3 nucleotides read TGTGCCAGCAGTGCTCTAGCGGGAGTACCAGATACGCAGTATTTT. Its translation: CASSALAGVPDTQYF.

The J gene is TRBJ2-7, the V gene TRBV18; tentative D call: TRBD2 (6 bases). The germline V and J ends were trimmed by 3 bases and 1 base, with 13 bases remaining between them. The length of the CDR3 is 15 residues. Germline V gene sequence: CDR1 KGHSH, CDR2 LQKENI. The CDR3 coding sequence is TGTGCCAGCTCACCCGGCAGGAGGGGATCCTACGAGCAGTACTTC. Amino acids: CASSPGRRGSYEQYF.